This T cell receptor (beta chain) was profiled in a study of CD8 T cells in Susac syndrome. Patients with Susac syndrome met the recently defined diagnostic criteria for definite or probable disease. The CDR3 has 13 amino acids. In germline, CDR1 is SGHTA, CDR2 FQGNSA. V lost 5 bases and J lost 5, with 12 bases in between. Reverse transcription used about 0.45 to 1 ug RNA and random hexamers. The CDR3 of TCR beta was amplified by immunoSEQ multiplex PCR across 54 Vbeta and 13 Jbeta. From the immunoSEQ multiplex PCR reads, TCRdb called clonotypes with MiXCR, one entry per CDR3 protein. The repertoire holds 140,000 to 150,000 distinct CDR3 sequences, with 95% as singletons. A note on this clonotype: Its antigen is undetermined.

Study-wide results and caveats: The study recognized that its TCR sequencing and HLA analysis covered a relatively small number of individuals.

The J gene is TRBJ2-5, the V gene TRBV7-2; unclear D gene. Sequenced: CD4+ T cells from PBMCs. The TCR sequence derives from a human donor with Susac syndrome. In DNA, the CDR3 is TGTGCCAGCAGCCCCCGAGCGCGGGAGACCCAGTACTTC. Protein sequence: CASSPRARETQYF.